The clone carrying this T cell receptor beta chain appeared once. As yet, its antigen is unknown. These data belong to a study of shared clonotypes between healthy human individuals. Across the whole study: Donor composition was two women and a few men, aged 18 to 49.

Method: immunoSEQ multiplex PCR; TCRdb's copy keeps in-frame clones and lacks some. The sample lists over 1.4 million clones, more than 95% occurring once. Whole-study results and caveats: Inspection by rarefaction showed sorted-subset sequencing to be incomplete despite large depth.

The CDR3 is 12 amino acids. CDR1 and CDR2 from the germline V gene are MDHEN and SYDVKM. V shed 7 bases and J shed 6 bases, with 13 bases lying between them. The specimen sequenced was naive CD4+ T cells sorted from blood. The subset was: CD45RA+ positively selected. This chain connects TRBV28 to TRBJ2-7; D possibly corresponds to TRBD2 (5 bases). The receptor was isolated from a man aged 30 to 39 in good health. The CDR3 here is CASIGKISEQYF. CDR3 bases: TGTGCCAGCATCGGGAAGATAAGCGAGCAGTACTTC.